This T cell receptor beta chain originates from a study of graft-versus-host responses after intestinal transplantation. CDR1 is MNHEY, CDR2 SVGAGI, per germline. V was clipped by 7 bases and J by 4 bases, with 4 bases between them. CDR3 size: 10 residues. The repertoire was sequenced with immunoSEQ multiplex PCR; TCRdb's copy has only in-frame clones and lacks some. The sample gives 35,000 to 45,000 clones, over 85% of which show up once; roughly 7.1% is in the top ten. This clone was recorded once. The sample in question was PBMCs, obtained roughly 270 days after transplant. This clonotype originated in a human patient who received an intestinal transplant, so some T cells may come from the graft donor. J is TRBJ1-1 and V is TRBV6-5; D not certain. The CDR3: CASIGTEAFF. DNA of the CDR3: TGTGCCAGCATCGGCACTGAAGCTTTCTTT.